This TCR beta chain originates from a study of identifying expanded T cells in peripheral blood. Study results and limitations: Approximately two-week clone count variance significantly increased as total template count grew.

As for this clone: The antigen remains undetermined.

No infections or other immune events were documented during collection. Assay: immunoSEQ multiplex PCR; the TCRdb copy retains only in-frame clones and omits some. The profile shows 55,000 to 60,000 clones, around 90% of them singletons. Sequenced sample: blood. The sequence derives from a person aged 18-69 years in good health.

CDR3 residues: CASSWTETQYF. CDR3 coding DNA: TGTGCCAGCAGTTGGACGGAGACCCAGTACTTC. V is TRBV28 and J is TRBJ2-5, with D uncertain. Germline V gives CDR1 MDHEN, CDR2 SYDVKM. The CDR3 is 11 amino acids. V lost 4 bases and J lost 5, with 5 bases in between.